The sequence of this T cell receptor (beta chain) was determined in a study of cytomegalovirus exposure and HLA in healthy donors. Germline V gene sequence: CDR1 ENHRY, CDR2 SYGVKD. V was clipped by 6 bases and J by 5 bases, with 14 bases between them. This CDR3 contains 13 residues. PCR was performed using 60 Vbeta and 13 Jbeta primers. Profiled with immunoSEQ multiplex PCR; TCRdb holds only in-frame clones, not every one. This table holds around 35,000 clones, around two thirds found once. The sequence came from a man between 25 and 39 years old in good health and CMV-seronegative. The V gene is TRBV10-3, the J gene TRBJ2-7; tentatively, D is TRBD2 (6 bases). The specimen sequenced was PBMCs. This chain's CDR3 is CAISRAPGDEQYF. Here the CDR3 DNA reads TGTGCCATCAGCCGGGCCCCGGGAGACGAGCAGTACTTC.